This T cell receptor beta chain was profiled in a study of vaccination and CD4 T cells after COVID-19. In germline, CDR1 is SNHLY, CDR2 FYNNEI. J gave up 5 bases and V 6 bases, and 4 bases lay outside the gene matches. The CDR3 has 14 residues. Cultured CD4+ T cells had their DNA profiled by the Oncomine TCR Beta short-read assay. TCRdb called the PCR reads again in MiXCR, with one record for every CDR3 protein. Of 19,000 or so distinct CDR3 sequences listed, 45% to 65% are singletons. Treatment given: roughly 11-day PBMC culture with coronavirus spike peptide pools or control peptides (ViraFEST assay). Wells that each held roughly 1.9 million PBMCs were cultured with 8.5 to 10 IU/ml IL-2 and approximately 9 ug/ml peptide pools. To note about this clonotype: Its antigen remains unknown.

The gene calls are TRBV2 and TRBJ2-5, with 12 bases identical to TRBD2. This clonotype originated in a human donor who had recovered from COVID-19. Sequenced sample: CD4+ T cells from blood, cultured in vitro. The DNA of the CDR3 is TGTGCCAGCAGCTTTGGGACTAGCGGGGAGACCCAGTACTTC. Amino acid sequence: CASSFGTSGETQYF.